The 17 T cell receptor beta chains below come from one sample, sequenced in a study of metastatic and nonmetastatic thyroid tumors. TCRdb reassembled clones from the PCR reads with MiXCR. Of some 69,000 clones in the sample, 14% were seen once. Before thyroid surgery, none of the patients had received any treatment. The sequencing input was blood. These receptors all come from a male donor with papillary thyroid cancer or a benign thyroid nodule (not recorded which). Some clones in this sample may be carry-over from other donors' samples.

The chain joins TRBV5-6 to TRBJ1-2; tentatively, D is TRBD1 (6 bases). Germline CDR1 is SGHDT and CDR2 is YYEEEE. The CDR3 totals 14 residues. The V end was cut by 4 bases, the J end by 3 bases, with 13 bases between. This chain's CDR3 is CASSLRRGDYGYTF. The CDR3 coding sequence is TGTGCCAGCAGCCTTCGAAGGGGGGACTATGGCTACACCTTC.

At least ten counts were recorded for this clone. The chain links TRBV10-1 to TRBJ2-1, with 13 bases lining up with TRBD2. The CDR3 is made up of 16 amino acids. Germline assignment: CDR1 WNHNN and CDR2 SYGVQD (reference sequence). V lost 5 bases, J lost 7 bases, and 8 bases stayed unmatched. CDR3 in amino acids: CASSPLGLAGLNEQFF. The CDR3 DNA reads as TGCGCCAGCAGTCCCCTGGGACTAGCGGGATTGAATGAGCAGTTCTTC.

V usage is TRBV6-1 and J usage is TRBJ1-4; no reliable D call. CDR3 length: 12 residues. V dropped 4 bases and J dropped 7 bases, with 7 bases sitting between them. Germline V CDR1 and CDR2: MNHNS, SASEGT. CDR3 nucleotides: TGTGCCAGCAGTGTACAAGGTGAAAAACTGTTTTTT. It is translated as CASSVQGEKLFF.

The rearrangement links TRBV7-2 to TRBJ1-2, with 7 bases aligning to TRBD1. This CDR3 has 15 residues. Losses at the gene ends were 1 base for V and 2 bases for J; bases not matched to a gene: 4. Germline V lookup: CDR1 SGHTA, CDR2 FQGNSA. The CDR3 spells CASSLGQGGNYGYTF. As DNA, the CDR3 is TGTGCCAGCAGCTTAGGACAGGGCGGGAACTATGGCTACACCTTC.

To note about this clone: A much bigger clone sits one base away, suggesting this may be a read error. V and J are TRBV20-1 and TRBJ2-3; 8 nucleotides match TRBD2. CDR1 and CDR2 from the germline V gene are DFQATT and SNEGSKA (reference sequence). This CDR3 is built from 16 residues. Losses at the gene ends were 6 bases for V and 4 bases for J; bases not matched to a gene: 15. The CDR3 region is CSAPSHTGRAPDTQYF. CDR3 coding DNA: TGCAGTGCCCCGTCTCATACCGGGAGGGCCCCAGATACGCAGTATTTT.

This clone has at least ten counts. The gene calls are TRBV6-1 and TRBJ2-6; D call uncertain. The germline V gene encodes CDR1 MNHNS and CDR2 SASEGT. The CDR3 runs to 14 residues. V gave up 4 bases and J gave up 4 bases, with 8 bases separating them. CDR3: CASSAWAGANVLTF. DNA of the CDR3: TGTGCCAGCAGTGCTTGGGCGGGGGCCAACGTCCTGACTTTC.

This clone was picked up a small number of times. The chain has TRBV28 and TRBJ2-7; D call uncertain. Germline V gives CDR1 MDHEN, CDR2 SYDVKM. Trimming left V 3 bases short and J 6 bases short, with 15 bases between. There are 14 residues in the CDR3. The CDR3 protein is CASSLRNRHGEQYV. The CDR3 bases are TGTGCCAGCAGTTTGAGAAATAGGCACGGCGAGCAGTACGTC.

Only a few counts were recorded for this clone. V usage is TRBV6-1 and J usage is TRBJ2-3, with 8 positions matching TRBD2. The V and J ends lost 2 bases and 0 bases, in that order; junction bases with no gene match: 1. The CDR3 extends over 15 amino acids. CDR1 MNHNS and CDR2 SASEGT come from the germline V gene. The DNA for the CDR3 is TGTGCCAGCAGTGAACTAGCGGGCAGCACAGATACGCAGTATTTT. Residues: CASSELAGSTDTQYF.

This clone was counted between two and nine times. The chain has TRBV10-1 and TRBJ2-7; possibly TRBD1 or TRBD2 for D (5 bases each). This CDR3 contains 17 residues. From germline, CDR1 is WNHNN and CDR2 SYGVQD (reference sequence). Trimming cost V 4 bases and J 2 bases, with 21 bases left between them. The CDR3 region has the DNA TGCGCCAGCAGTGGAATGGACGGGACGTCTTCAACCTACGAGCAGTACTTC. It codes for CASSGMDGTSSTYEQYF.

J is TRBJ2-1 and V is TRBV6-1, with 9 bases aligning to TRBD2. Germline assignment: CDR1 MNHNS and CDR2 SASEGT. V trimming: 7 bases; J trimming: 7 bases; junction bases outside the gene matches: 14. CDR3 size: 16 residues. The CDR3 sequence: CASIYLWRLADNEQFF. DNA of the CDR3: TGTGCCAGCATCTATTTGTGGAGACTAGCGGATAATGAGCAGTTCTTC.

In this sample, this clone turned up many times. Other DNA sequences in the sample encode the same CDR3. This chain joins TRBV10-1 and TRBJ1-3; a possible D gene is TRBD1 (6 bases). The ends were cut back, 8 bases at V and 9 bases at J, with 14 bases in the middle. This CDR3 is built from 12 residues. Germline V gives CDR1 WNHNN, CDR2 SYGVQD (reference sequence). CDR3 sequence: CASPSRGPTIYF. In DNA, the CDR3 is TGCGCCAGCCCTAGCCGGGGGCCCACCATATATTTT.

This clone has a count of ten or more. The chain combines TRBV12-3 or TRBV12-4 with TRBJ2-7; D unresolved. The CDR3 loop spans 13 amino acids. V lost 4 bases, J lost 5 bases, and 12 bases lay in between. CDR3 residues: CASSSDPFDEQYV. The CDR3 DNA follows: TGTGCCAGCAGTTCGGACCCCTTCGACGAGCAGTACGTC.

This clone was counted at least ten times. The V call is TRBV13, the J call TRBJ2-3; no clear D gene. The V end lost 5 bases, the J end lost 4 bases, and 13 bases lay between the germline ends. CDR3 size: 14 residues. Germline loops: CDR1 PRHDT, CDR2 FYEKMQ (reference sequence). The CDR3 loop is CASSQFKLADTQYF. CDR3 coding DNA: TGTGCCAGCAGCCAATTCAAACTGGCAGATACGCAGTATTTT.

This clone was seen at least ten times. The chain uses TRBV5-5 and TRBJ1-2; D might be TRBD1 (6 bases). Germline V gives CDR1 SGHKS, CDR2 YYEKEE (reference sequence). Deletions cut 4 bases from V and 3 bases from J, with 13 bases between. This CDR3 has 14 residues. CDR3 region: CASSGDTGYYGYTF. CDR3 coding DNA: TGTGCCAGCAGCGGGGACACCGGATACTATGGCTACACCTTC.

This clone was recorded at least ten times. In the same sample, other DNA sequences code for this CDR3. J is TRBJ2-5 and V is TRBV9, with a tentative D call TRBD2 (5 bases). The CDR3 spans 15 residues. Trimming took off 4 bases at V and 3 bases at J, with 16 bases between the two ends. The germline V gene has CDR1 SGDLS and CDR2 YYNGEE. This CDR3 is CASSLGVGVEETQYF. CDR3 coding DNA: TGTGCCAGCAGCCTGGGAGTAGGCGTAGAAGAGACCCAGTACTTC.

This clone was counted ten times or more. V usage is TRBV9 and J usage is TRBJ1-1; a weak D match, TRBD1 (5 bases). The CDR3 contains 11 residues. Germline-derived CDR1 and CDR2 are SGDLS and YYNGEE. Trimming removed 5 bases at V and 8 bases at J, with 10 bases between. In DNA form, the CDR3 reads TGTGCCAGCAGGGGACCTATGGAAGCTTTCTTT. This translates into CASRGPMEAFF. The complete variable domain, with remaining parts taken from reference TRBV9 and TRBJ1-1, reads DSGVTQTPKHLITATGQRVTLRCSPRSGDLSVYWYQQSLDQGLQFLIQYYNGEERAKGNILERFSAQQFPDLHSELNLSSLELGDSALYFCASRGPMEAFFGQGTRLTVV.

The table lists this clone with many counts. The chain employs TRBV14 and TRBJ2-2; 14 bases map to TRBD2. The ends lost 4 bases at V and 5 bases at J; junction bases unmatched: 6. Germline CDR1 SGHDN, CDR2 FVKESK. CDR3 length: 17 amino acids. CDR3 protein: CASSLGLAGVATGELFF. The CDR3 DNA is TGTGCCAGCAGCCTGGGACTAGCGGGAGTGGCAACCGGGGAGCTGTTTTTT.